Each of the 30 T cell receptor beta chains below was sequenced from the same sample in a study of beta chain features in type 1 diabetes. All of the isolated RNA was reverse transcribed, so expressed TCRB transcripts were sequenced. Method: immunoSEQ multiplex PCR; TCRdb's copy keeps in-frame clones and lacks some. Seen here are 450,000 to 550,000 clones, about 32% observed once, and the top ten hold around 0.065%. The sequenced sample consisted of naive CD4+ T cells from blood. The receptors come from a man younger than 35 in good health.

This clone came up a few times. The rearrangement joins TRBV23-1 to TRBJ1-2; D gene ambiguous. TRBV23-1 is an open reading frame, and its role is uncertain. The CDR3 consists of 14 residues. Between the trimmed V and J ends, which lost 0 bases and 8 bases, there was a span of 13 bases. The CDR3 DNA sequence: TGCGCCAGCAGTCAATCAGGACGTGTTAGGGGCTACACCTTC. Amino acid sequence: CASSQSGRVRGYTF.

This clone has a handful of counts. The rearrangement links TRBV30 to TRBJ2-5, with 10 nucleotides matching TRBD1. The CDR3 extends over 16 amino acids. V shed 2 bases and J 5 bases; nucleotides not matched to a gene: 11. CDR1 GTSNPN and CDR2 SVGIG come from the germline V gene (reference sequence). CDR3 coding DNA: TGTGCCTGGAGTAGACTCCGGGACAGGGGTGTCGAGACCCAGTACTTC. Amino acid sequence: CAWSRLRDRGVETQYF.

This clone turned up a few times. The V gene is TRBV29-1, the J gene TRBJ1-3; D not certain. The V gene lost 1 base and the J gene lost 2 bases, with 9 bases spanning the gap. The V gene's germline CDR1 is SQVTM and CDR2 ANQGSEA. The CDR3 consists of 14 residues. The CDR3 DNA follows: TGCAGCGTTGAAGCTTGGTCGGCTGGAAACACCATATATTTT. It encodes CSVEAWSAGNTIYF.

This chain links TRBV7-8 with TRBJ1-5; D not certain. The germline V gene encodes CDR1 SGHVS and CDR2 FQNEAQ. The CDR3 loop spans 14 amino acids. Trimming stripped 7 bases from V and 3 bases from J, with 13 bases between. The CDR3 protein is CASTLRANNQPQHF. The CDR3 region has the DNA TGTGCCAGCACCTTGAGGGCGAACAATCAGCCCCAGCATTTT.

The V call is TRBV11-2, the J call TRBJ2-4, with 8 bases that match TRBD2. The germline V gene encodes CDR1 SGHAT and CDR2 FQNNGV. The CDR3 runs to 13 residues. V shed 5 bases and J 7 bases; nucleotides not matched to a gene: 4. The CDR3 loop is CASSLSSGNIQYF. Here the CDR3 DNA reads TGTGCCAGCAGCCTATCTAGCGGGAACATTCAGTACTTC.

The chain links TRBV30 to TRBJ1-4; no definite D call. The CDR3 consists of 14 residues. V was clipped by 3 bases and J by 8 bases, with 16 bases between them. Germline-derived CDR1 and CDR2 are GTSNPN and SVGIG (reference sequence). CDR3 loop: CAWRTGGSHEKLFF. The CDR3, as DNA: TGTGCCTGGAGGACCGGTGGGTCGCACGAAAAACTGTTTTTT. The full variable domain, with the rest looked up from reference TRBV30 and TRBJ1-4, is SQTIHQWPATLVQPVGSPLSLECTVEGTSNPNLYWYRQAAGRGLQLLFYSVGIGQISSEVPQNLSASRPQDRQFILSSKKLLLSDSGFYLCAWRTGGSHEKLFFGSGTQLSVL.

The chain uses TRBV29-1 and TRBJ2-3, with D perhaps being TRBD1 or TRBD2 (5 bases each). Germline assignment: CDR1 SQVTM and CDR2 ANQGSEA. With 5 bases removed from V and 1 base from J, the gap between germline ends came to 13 bases. The CDR3 spans 14 residues. DNA for the CDR3: TGCAGCGTTACCCGCCGGGACCGCACAGATACGCAGTATTTT. It translates to CSVTRRDRTDTQYF.

This clone has more than one count but fewer than ten. The chain has TRBV30 and TRBJ1-2; D is perhaps TRBD1 (5 bases). In germline, CDR1 is GTSNPN, CDR2 SVGIG (reference sequence). The CDR3 sequence is 12 residues long. V dropped 0 bases and J dropped 10 bases, with 12 bases sitting between them. Here the CDR3 DNA reads TGTGCCTGGAGTGTACAGGTCAATGCCTACACCTTC. Its protein is CAWSVQVNAYTF.

The chain is built from TRBV7-6 and TRBJ2-1, with 9 bases identical to TRBD2. This CDR3 spans 16 amino acids. The trim removed 2 bases at V and 2 bases at J, leaving 4 bases unmatched. CDR1 and CDR2 (germline): SGHVS, FNYEAQ. In DNA, the CDR3 is TGTGCCAGCAGCTTATCCCCTAGCGGGGCCTACAATGAGCAGTTCTTC. Translation: CASSLSPSGAYNEQFF.

CDR3 bases: TGTGCCAGCTCACCTACCTCCATTAGCGGGAGAAACTACGAGCAGTACTTC. Translation gives CASSPTSISGRNYEQYF. The chain carries TRBV18 and TRBJ2-7; 9 bases map to TRBD2. The CDR3 loop spans 17 amino acids. Germline V gene sequence: CDR1 KGHSH, CDR2 LQKENI. Trimming removed 3 bases from V and 3 bases from J; junction bases left unmatched: 12.

This clone was seen a few times. The V call is TRBV5-4, the J call TRBJ2-5, with 11 nucleotides matching TRBD1. With 3 bases clipped from V and 1 base from J, the junction kept 5 bases outside the gene matches. The germline V gene encodes CDR1 SGHNT and CDR2 YYREEE (reference sequence). This CDR3 is built from 16 residues. CDR3 DNA sequence: TGTGCCAGCAGCTCCGAGGACAGGGGGCCCCAAGAGACCCAGTACTTC. It specifies CASSSEDRGPQETQYF.

The chain uses TRBV7-9 and TRBJ2-3, with D possibly matching TRBD2 (7 bases). The V gene lost 5 bases and the J gene lost 3 bases, with 12 bases spanning the gap. The germline V gene has CDR1 SEHNR and CDR2 FQNEAQ (reference sequence). This CDR3 comprises 14 residues. CDR3 residues: CASSPGGATDTQYF. The CDR3 DNA reads as TGTGCCAGCAGCCCTGGGGGGGCAACAGATACGCAGTATTTT. The variable domain in full, with the rest retrieved from reference TRBV7-9 and TRBJ2-3, is DTGVSQNPRHKITKRGQNVTFRCDPISEHNRLYWYRQTLGQGPEFLTYFQNEAQLEKSRLLSDRFSAERPKGSFSTLEIQRTEQGDSAMYLCASSPGGATDTQYFGPGTRLTVL.

This clone was found a few times. This chain joins TRBV30 and TRBJ2-5; 7 bases fit TRBD1. The CDR3 has 15 amino acids. J gave up 2 bases and V 0 bases, and 6 bases lay outside the gene matches. Germline V CDR1 and CDR2: GTSNPN, SVGIG (reference sequence). The DNA for the CDR3 is TGTGCCTGGAGTGTAAACAGGGGCCCTCAAGAGACCCAGTACTTC. Translated, it gives CAWSVNRGPQETQYF.

This clone was counted between two and nine times. Different DNA sequences within this sample yield the same CDR3. This chain uses TRBV7-9 with TRBJ1-1; D gene ambiguous. Trimming left V 3 bases short and J 1 base short, with 6 bases between. Germline V CDR1 and CDR2: SEHNR, FQNEAQ (reference sequence). The CDR3 consists of 13 residues. Here the CDR3 reads CASSLEGNTEAFF. For the CDR3, the DNA is TGTGCCAGCAGCTTGGAAGGGAACACTGAAGCTTTCTTT. The full variable domain, rest sourced from reference TRBV7-9 and TRBJ1-1, is DTGVSQNPRHKITKRGQNVTFRCDPISEHNRLYWYRQTLGQGPEFLTYFQNEAQLEKSRLLSDRFSAERPKGSFSTLEIQRTEQGDSAMYLCASSLEGNTEAFFGQGTRLTVV.

This clone was seen more than once but under ten times. V gene TRBV7-8 combines with J gene TRBJ1-5; a possible D gene is TRBD1 (5 bases). This CDR3 contains 16 residues. CDR1 is SGHVS and CDR2 is FQNEAQ in the germline V gene. V lost 0 bases and J lost 6, with 15 bases in between. The DNA of the CDR3 is TGTGCCAGCAGCTTAGCCGGAACAGGTGTAAGTCAGCCCCAGCATTTT. Translated, it gives CASSLAGTGVSQPQHF.

This clone was recorded a few times. The genes are TRBV29-1 and TRBJ2-5; the match to TRBD1 covers 8 bases. This CDR3 is built from 12 residues. V lost 7 bases, J lost 5 bases, and 6 bases stayed unmatched. CDR1 and CDR2 from the germline V gene are SQVTM and ANQGSEA. The CDR3 DNA sequence: TGCAGCGCTCAGGGGGCGCGGGAGACCCAGTACTTC. Translating gives CSAQGARETQYF.

V is TRBV28 and J is TRBJ2-1; D call uncertain. Germline-derived CDR1 and CDR2 are MDHEN and SYDVKM. V was shortened by 7 bases and J by 3 bases, with 10 bases between the two germline ends. The CDR3 covers 13 residues. CDR3 region: CASISEIYNEQFF. The CDR3 nucleotides read TGTGCCAGCATTTCGGAGATCTACAATGAGCAGTTCTTC.

This clone was picked up a small number of times. The V gene is TRBV5-1, the J gene TRBJ2-1; 12 positions match TRBD2. Germline V lookup: CDR1 SGHRS, CDR2 YFSETQ. This CDR3 region has 15 residues. V lost 0 bases, J lost 9 bases, and 4 bases stayed unmatched. The CDR3: CASSLELAGGFEQFF. DNA for the CDR3: TGCGCCAGCAGCTTGGAGCTAGCGGGAGGGTTTGAGCAGTTCTTC.

The rearrangement uses TRBV7-9 and TRBJ2-3, with 7 bases aligning to TRBD2. V was clipped by 3 bases and J by 3 bases; unmatched bases: 9. Germline-derived CDR1 and CDR2 are SEHNR and FQNEAQ (reference sequence). This CDR3 spans 16 amino acids. The CDR3 DNA follows: TGTGCCAGCAGCTTCGTACTAGCGAGAAGAACAGATACGCAGTATTTT. Translation: CASSFVLARRTDTQYF.

This clone came up a few times. J is TRBJ1-5 and V is TRBV16; TRBD1 agrees at 7 bases. The CDR3 spans 15 residues. The J segment lost 4 bases and the V segment lost 1 base, leaving 4 bases of the junction unmatched. From germline, CDR1 is KGHSY and CDR2 FQNENV. Here the CDR3 reads CASSQFTGANQPQHF. Here the CDR3 DNA reads TGTGCCAGCAGCCAATTTACAGGGGCAAATCAGCCCCAGCATTTT. The variable domain in full, completed from reference TRBV16 and TRBJ1-5, reads GEEVAQTPKHLVRGEGQKAKLYCAPIKGHSYVFWYQQVLKNEFKFLISFQNENVFDETGMPKERFSAKCLPNSPCSLEIQATKLEDSAVYFCASSQFTGANQPQHFGDGTRLSIL.

A few counts support this clone. The chain carries TRBV2 and TRBJ2-1, with 7 positions matching TRBD1. This CDR3 comprises 12 residues. V lost 8 bases and J lost 8; bases outside the gene matches: 6. The germline CDR1 and CDR2 sequences are SNHLY and FYNNEI. The CDR3 DNA follows: TGTGCCAGCGGGCAGGGGGTGTATGAGCAGTTCTTC. Its translation is CASGQGVYEQFF. The full variable domain, rest sourced from reference TRBV2 and TRBJ2-1, is EPEVTQTPSHQVTQMGQEVILRCVPISNHLYFYWYRQILGQKVEFLVSFYNNEISEKSEIFDDQFSVERPDGSNFTLKIRSTKLEDSAMYFCASGQGVYEQFFGPGTRLTVL.

The table lists this clone with a count of one. V usage is TRBV11-1 and J usage is TRBJ2-7, with 7 bases matching TRBD1. Trimming took 5 bases from V and 5 from J; bases not matched to a gene: 9. CDR1 and CDR2 (germline): SGHAT, FQDESV (reference sequence). This CDR3 has 14 residues. The DNA of the CDR3 is TGTGCCAGCAGCGACAGAACAGGGGCCAACGAGCAGTACTTC. Translating gives CASSDRTGANEQYF.

The chain joins TRBV20-1 to TRBJ2-5; D gene unclear. This CDR3 region has 10 residues. Germline loops: CDR1 DFQATT, CDR2 SNEGSKA (reference sequence). V dropped 5 bases and J dropped 4 bases, with 5 bases sitting between them. This CDR3 is CSAEVETQYF. The DNA for the CDR3 is TGCAGTGCTGAGGTAGAGACCCAGTACTTC.

The chain links TRBV2 to TRBJ1-2; TRBD1 matches 7 bases. The CDR3 runs 13 residues. Trimming took 6 bases from V and 3 from J; bases not matched to a gene: 4. Germline CDR1 SNHLY, CDR2 FYNNEI. The CDR3: CASSRDSYYGYTF. The CDR3 nucleotides read TGTGCCAGCAGCCGGGACAGCTACTATGGCTACACCTTC.

Details on this clone: Other nucleotide sequences from this sample produce the same CDR3. The chain recombines TRBV30 with TRBJ1-5; the D gene is possibly TRBD1 (5 bases). Trimming shortened V by 3 bases and J by 4 bases, and 10 bases separated the two germline ends. This CDR3 has 13 amino acids. Germline V gene sequence: CDR1 GTSNPN, CDR2 SVGIG (reference sequence). DNA for the CDR3: TGTGCCTGGAGCGAGAGGGGAAATCAGCCCCAGCATTTT. It yields the protein CAWSERGNQPQHF.

This sequence joins TRBV5-1 and TRBJ2-2, with 13 bases matching TRBD2. The germline V gene has CDR1 SGHRS and CDR2 YFSETQ. The V gene end was trimmed by 4 bases and the J gene end by 5 bases; junction bases not matched to a gene: 11. The CDR3 runs 18 residues. CDR3 region: CASSPGLAGAPGTGELFF. CDR3 coding DNA: TGCGCCAGCAGCCCAGGACTAGCGGGAGCCCCGGGAACCGGGGAGCTGTTTTTT.

J is TRBJ2-5 and V is TRBV5-1, with TRBD1 matching 10 bases. With 3 bases clipped from V and 2 bases from J, the junction kept 10 bases outside the gene matches. The CDR3 length is 17 residues. Germline V gene lookup returns CDR1 SGHRS and CDR2 YFSETQ. The CDR3 sequence is CASSSGQGPKTQETQYF. The CDR3, as DNA: TGCGCCAGCAGCTCGGGACAGGGGCCGAAAACTCAAGAGACCCAGTACTTC.

In regard to this clone: This sample includes further DNA sequences coding for the same CDR3. The CDR3 DNA sequence: TGTGCCAGCAGCTTGGACAGGAGTACGCAGTATTTT. As protein: CASSLDRSTQYF. The chain carries TRBV7-2 and TRBJ2-3; 7 positions match TRBD1. Germline trimming cut 3 bases from V and 8 bases from J; bases unmatched to any gene: 2. Looked up from germline, CDR1 is SGHTA and CDR2 is FQGNSA. The CDR3 is 12 residues long.

This clone showed up just a few times. This chain connects TRBV29-1 to TRBJ2-1; no reliable D call. Germline CDR1 and CDR2: SQVTM and ANQGSEA. Trimming took 6 bases from V and 0 from J, leaving 9 bases between them. This CDR3 has 13 amino acids. The CDR3 DNA follows: TGCAGCGTCCAGTATAGCTCCTACAATGAGCAGTTCTTC. Its translation is CSVQYSSYNEQFF.

This rearrangement joins TRBV4-2 to TRBJ2-7, with TRBD2 matching over 7 bases. CDR3 length: 13 amino acids. CDR1 and CDR2 (germline): LGHNA, YNFKEQ. J was trimmed by 6 bases and V by 0 bases; bases with no gene match: 2. The CDR3 nucleotides read TGTGCCAGCAGCCAAGATACGGGAGGCGAGCAGTACTTC. Protein: CASSQDTGGEQYF.